This T cell receptor beta chain was identified in a study of blood T cell repertoires in COVID-19. In the study overall: The cDNA or gDNA used as material had been derived from T cells, B-cell-depleted T cells, or PBMCs.

CDR3 length equals 16 residues. Trimming removed 2 bases from V and 3 bases from J, with 13 bases in between. Germline V gives CDR1 MNHEY, CDR2 SMNVEV (reference sequence). Original data processing: Counts of nucleated cells, estimated from reference gene primer amplification, were obtained. Profiled with immunoSEQ multiplex PCR; TCRdb holds only in-frame clones, not every one. V and J calls and clone size are copied from that table; D and trimming were computed from the DNA. The sample comprises roughly 160,000 clones, roughly 88% of which are singletons, and less than 3.5% rests with the top ten. V is TRBV27 and J is TRBJ2-2, with a weak D call TRBD1 (6 bases). The specimen was peripheral blood. The clonotype was recovered from a woman aged 55-70 years with acute or convalescent COVID-19. CDR3 DNA: TGTGCCAGCAGTTTAGGGGGCGCGGAACACACCGGGGAGCTGTTTTTT. Amino acids: CASSLGGAEHTGELFF.